This paragraph reports one TCR beta chain. Its antigen remains unknown. The sample comes from a study of T cell responses to AZD1222 COVID-19 vaccine. General study findings and limits: Repertoires were obtained only post-peak T cell response. Donors were chiefly white British, with a greater number of females, and clonal diversity was perhaps underestimated. Spike-wide vaccine-associated CD4 TCRs dominated at 160-218 and 743-854. Within unmutated variant regions lay the reported targets of nearly half of spike-specific TCRs.

The CDR3 length is 14 residues. Germline V lookup: CDR1 GTSNPN, CDR2 SVGIG (reference sequence). V gave up 4 bases and J gave up 6 bases, with 19 bases separating them. Data came from immunoSEQ multiplex PCR; TCRdb stores just in-frame clones and leaves some out. The profile covers 180,000 or so clones, with roughly 94% appearing a single time and approximately 0.58% taken by the ten largest. This sequence joins TRBV30 and TRBJ2-7; D not resolved. Specimen: peripheral blood, collected on day 0 of AZD1222 vaccination. The receptor was isolated from an adult in good health. The CDR3 nucleotides read TGTGCCTGGAAAAGAGATAGCCCGACTCGCGAGCAGTACTTC. As protein: CAWKRDSPTREQYF. Drawing the rest from reference TRBV30 and TRBJ2-7, the complete variable domain is SQTIHQWPATLVQPVGSPLSLECTVEGTSNPNLYWYRQAAGRGLQLLFYSVGIGQISSEVPQNLSASRPQDRQFILSSKKLLLSDSGFYLCAWKRDSPTREQYFGPGTRLTVT.